The 31 T cell receptor beta chains presented below share a single source sample, sequenced in a study of T cell repertoires in cytomegalovirus infection (dated by TCRdb to between 2018 and 2021). This sample was sequenced with an Illumina HiSeq 1500. TCRdb reprocessed the public reads (quality trimming at Q25 with fastp, clone calling with MiXCR) and kept in-frame beta chains. Rows with a matching CDR3 protein are joined into one entry that keeps the most common DNA and genes. In this sample the table shows about 440,000 distinct CDR3 sequences, about 33% of which occur a single time. Roughly an eighth of the sample comes from the top ten. The sequencing sample was made of PBMCs. These TCRs come from a human donor in good health (CMV status not recorded). Some clones in this sample may be carry-over from other donors' samples.

This clonotype appeared a few times. The chain uses TRBV7-9 and TRBJ2-7; maybe TRBD1 (5 bases). The germline V gene encodes CDR1 SEHNR and CDR2 FQNEAQ (reference sequence). The CDR3 is made up of 14 amino acids. The V gene lost 2 bases and the J gene lost 6 bases, with 14 bases spanning the gap. CDR3 nucleotides: TGTGCCAGCAGCTTAAATATAGGGGCCCTCGAGCAGTACTTC. Its translation is CASSLNIGALEQYF.

This clonotype was seen repeatedly, ten times or more. V is TRBV11-2 and J is TRBJ2-7; 9 bases line up with TRBD1. This CDR3 has 14 amino acids. Per the germline V gene, CDR1 is SGHAT and CDR2 is FQNNGV. After removal of 1 base from V and 6 bases from J, the junction contained 4 bases not matched to a gene. The DNA for the CDR3 is TGTGCCAGCAGCTTAGTACAGGGGGCTGGCGAGCAGTACTTC. It is translated as CASSLVQGAGEQYF.

The V and J genes are TRBV7-3 and TRBJ1-1; D might be TRBD1 (5 bases). In germline, CDR1 is SGHTA, CDR2 FQGTGA. CDR3 length: 15 residues. V was cut by 2 bases and J by 3 bases, with 13 bases left in between. The CDR3 DNA reads TGTGCCAGCAGCTTATTCAGGGCGCAGGACACTGAAGCTTTCTTT. Its translation is CASSLFRAQDTEAFF. Together with reference TRBV7-3 and TRBJ1-1, the CDR3 gives the full variable domain: GAGVSQTPSNKVTEKGKYVELRCDPISGHTALYWYRQSLGQGPEFLIYFQGTGAADDSGLPNDRFFAVRPEGSVSTLKIQRTERGDSAVYLCASSLFRAQDTEAFFGQGTRLTVV.

This clonotype was picked up a small number of times. This sequence joins TRBV5-4 and TRBJ2-1, with 7 nucleotides matching TRBD1. CDR1 and CDR2 from the germline V gene are SGHNT and YYREEE (reference sequence). Germline trimming cut 4 bases from V and 1 base from J; bases unmatched to any gene: 5. This CDR3 region has 15 residues. DNA of the CDR3: TGTGCCAGCAGCACTACAGGGGAGTCCTACAATGAGCAGTTCTTC. Amino acid sequence: CASSTTGESYNEQFF.

The genes are TRBV7-8 and TRBJ2-7, with 12 positions matching TRBD1. In germline, CDR1 is SGHVS, CDR2 FQNEAQ. Losses at the gene ends were 5 bases for V and 3 bases for J; bases not matched to a gene: 5. The CDR3 runs 15 residues. The CDR3 reads CASSGGTGGYYEQYF. As DNA, the CDR3 is TGTGCCAGCAGCGGTGGGACAGGGGGCTACTACGAGCAGTACTTC.

Notes on this clonotype: The CDR3 ends on some other residue instead of the conserved phenylalanine or tryptophan, so this is likely a read error. This sequence joins TRBV19 and TRBJ1-3; no reliable D call. Germline CDR1 reads LNHDA; CDR2 reads SQIVND (reference sequence). The V end was cut by 5 bases, the J end by 0 bases, with 14 bases between. This CDR3 spans 16 amino acids. In DNA, the CDR3 is TGTGCCAGTAGTGCTCGTGGCGGCGTCTCTGGAAACACCATATATTTG. This sequence encodes CASSARGGVSGNTIYL.

This clonotype was picked up a small number of times. The chain links TRBV7-3 to TRBJ2-1; 7 nucleotides align to TRBD1. Germline CDR1 SGHTA, CDR2 FQGTGA. The trim removed 1 base at V and 4 bases at J, leaving 4 bases unmatched. This CDR3 has 15 amino acids. DNA of the CDR3: TGTGCCAGCAGCTTAATTGGACAGGTTTACAATGAGCAGTTCTTC. Amino acids: CASSLIGQVYNEQFF. Drawing the rest from reference TRBV7-3 and TRBJ2-1, the complete variable domain is GAGVSQTPSNKVTEKGKYVELRCDPISGHTALYWYRQSLGQGPEFLIYFQGTGAADDSGLPNDRFFAVRPEGSVSTLKIQRTERGDSAVYLCASSLIGQVYNEQFFGPGTRLTVL.

This clonotype was detected a few times. CDR3 loop: CASSLRTGLAGVQGETQYF. CDR3 in DNA: TGTGCCAGCAGCTTACGGACGGGACTTGCGGGGGTGCAGGGAGAGACCCAGTACTTC. The genes are TRBV11-2 and TRBJ2-5; 7 bases align to TRBD2. The CDR3 length is 19 residues. The V segment lost 2 bases and the J segment 4 bases; nucleotides outside the gene matches: 19. Germline V lookup: CDR1 SGHAT, CDR2 FQNNGV.

This clonotype was seen more than once but under ten times. This chain uses TRBV4-2 with TRBJ1-4, with D perhaps matching TRBD1 (5 bases). The V gene's germline CDR1 is LGHNA and CDR2 YNFKEQ. The CDR3 is made up of 15 amino acids. Trimming left V 0 bases short and J 5 bases short, with 10 bases between. The CDR3: CASSQEQVENEKLFF. The CDR3 region has the DNA TGTGCCAGCAGCCAAGAACAGGTCGAGAATGAAAAACTGTTTTTT.

This clonotype has a count of ten or more. This sequence joins TRBV4-1 and TRBJ1-6; D is uncertain. The CDR3 has 16 residues. V was cut by 1 base and J by 0 bases, with 7 bases left in between. Germline values: CDR1 MGHRA, CDR2 YSYEKL. The CDR3 DNA reads as TGCGCCAGCAGCCAAGGGACGAGCTCCTATAATTCACCCCTCCACTTT. This translates into CASSQGTSSYNSPLHF.

This clonotype was detected a few times. CDR3 in amino acids: CASSQAGGLSSYEQYF. The CDR3 DNA sequence: TGTGCCAGCAGCCAGGCTGGGGGCCTCAGCTCCTACGAGCAGTACTTC. The chain employs TRBV12-3 or TRBV12-4 and TRBJ2-7; a weak D match, TRBD1 (6 bases). The CDR3 runs 16 residues. Trimming removed 6 bases at V and 0 bases at J, with 18 bases between.

This clonotype was counted a few times. The gene calls are TRBV12-3 or TRBV12-4 and TRBJ2-1; no firm D call. The CDR3 sequence is 15 residues long. The germline V and J ends were trimmed by 1 base and 2 bases, with 9 bases remaining between them. This CDR3 reads CASSLGAPAYNEQFF. DNA of the CDR3: TGTGCCAGCAGTTTAGGGGCACCAGCCTACAATGAGCAGTTCTTC.

In this sample, this clonotype turned up a few times. The V call is TRBV14, the J call TRBJ1-1; D is unclear. Between the trimmed V and J ends, which lost 0 bases and 0 bases, there was a span of 8 bases. Germline values: CDR1 SGHDN, CDR2 FVKESK. The CDR3 is made up of 15 amino acids. The CDR3 DNA is TGTGCCAGCAGCCAAGATTACGGGATGAACACTGAAGCTTTCTTT. Its protein product is CASSQDYGMNTEAFF.

V usage is TRBV6-2 or TRBV6-3 and J usage is TRBJ2-7; D gene ambiguous. CDR3 length: 14 amino acids. V lost 6 bases and J 5 bases, leaving 17 bases between the germline ends. Germline V gives CDR1 MNHEY, CDR2 SVGEGT. CDR3 protein: CASSPLVSNHEQYF. DNA of the CDR3: TGTGCCAGCAGCCCCCTGGTTTCCAACCACGAGCAGTACTTC.

The chain carries TRBV7-9 and TRBJ1-2; weak D call: TRBD1 (6 bases). Trimming removed 11 bases at V and 9 bases at J, with 16 bases between. Germline V CDR1 and CDR2: SEHNR, FQNEAQ (reference sequence). This CDR3 has 11 residues. CDR3 sequence (DNA): TGTGCCGGTGGCAGGGGTTATTGCTACACCTTC. It translates to CAGGRGYCYTF.

In its sample, this clonotype was seen many times. J is TRBJ1-2 and V is TRBV4-1; 7 bases fit TRBD1. The germline CDR1 and CDR2 sequences are MGHRA and YSYEKL. V gave up 0 bases and J gave up 4 bases; unmatched junction bases: 5. This CDR3 spans 15 amino acids. CDR3 DNA sequence: TGCGCCAGCAGCCAAGATCCCTCAGGGGGCTATGGCTACACCTTC. Translation: CASSQDPSGGYGYTF.

This clonotype was seen a handful of times. The chain recombines TRBV19 with TRBJ1-3, with D unresolved. The CDR3 totals 15 residues. Germline V gene sequence: CDR1 LNHDA, CDR2 SQIVND (reference sequence). The V end was cut by 5 bases, the J end by 0 bases, with 11 bases between. The CDR3 DNA sequence: TGTGCCAGTAGTTCCCGGGTGTACTCTGGAAACACCATATATTTT. This translates into CASSSRVYSGNTIYF.

The rearrangement joins TRBV20-1 to TRBJ1-5; D gene ambiguous. V was clipped by 3 bases and J by 4 bases, with 13 bases between them. CDR1 DFQATT and CDR2 SNEGSKA come from the germline V gene (reference sequence). CDR3 length: 14 residues. CDR3 bases: TGCAGTGCTAGGGTCGATTTTGGTAATCAGCCCCAGCATTTT. Its protein is CSARVDFGNQPQHF.

This clonotype was counted a few times. The chain is built from TRBV3-1 and TRBJ1-1, with 7 bases aligning to TRBD1. CDR3 length: 17 residues. Germline CDR1 and CDR2: LGHDT and YNNKEL (reference sequence). V was pared by 0 bases and J by 0 bases, with 7 bases of the junction left unmatched. The CDR3 sequence is CASSQEGGTEMNTEAFF. The CDR3 coding sequence is TGTGCCAGCAGCCAAGAGGGGGGGACAGAGATGAACACTGAAGCTTTCTTT. Full variable domain (remainder filled in from reference TRBV3-1 and TRBJ1-1): DTAVSQTPKYLVTQMGNDKSIKCEQNLGHDTMYWYKQDSKKFLKIMFSYNNKELIINETVPNRFSPKSPDKAHLNLHINSLELGDSAVYFCASSQEGGTEMNTEAFFGQGTRLTVV.

The chain is built from TRBV29-1 and TRBJ2-2; D may correspond to TRBD1 or TRBD2 (5 bases each). Germline CDR1 and CDR2: SQVTM and ANQGSEA. The CDR3 runs to 14 residues. CDR3 nucleotides: TGCACAGTCACCGGGACGGAGAACACCGGGGAGCTGTTTTTT. It codes for CTVTGTENTGELFF.

This chain uses TRBV14 with TRBJ1-3; the D gene is possibly TRBD1 (6 bases). The germline CDR1 and CDR2 sequences are SGHDN and FVKESK. There are 16 residues in the CDR3. V was clipped by 3 bases and J by 0 bases, with 12 bases between them. CDR3 sequence reads: CASSQTTGGSGNTIYF. CDR3 in DNA: TGTGCCAGCAGCCAGACGACAGGAGGCTCTGGAAACACCATATATTTT.

This clonotype was found a few times. The chain combines TRBV10-3 with TRBJ1-2; no definite D call. Germline V CDR1 and CDR2: ENHRY, SYGVKD. CDR3 length: 15 residues. Deletions cut 4 bases from V and 6 bases from J, with 18 bases between. CDR3 DNA: TGTGCCATCAGTGCCCCCGGAACGGGTTTAAATGGCTACACCTTC. Protein: CAISAPGTGLNGYTF.

V gene TRBV2 combines with J gene TRBJ2-5, with 10 bases matching TRBD2. The V gene's germline CDR1 is SNHLY and CDR2 FYNNEI. The junction had 7 bases not matched to a gene; V was cut back by 6 bases and J by 3 bases. This CDR3 has 15 residues. This chain's CDR3 is CASRNSGLAEETQYF. The CDR3 nucleotides are TGTGCCAGCAGAAACTCCGGACTAGCGGAAGAGACCCAGTACTTC. Complete variable domain (other parts from reference TRBV2 and TRBJ2-5): EPEVTQTPSHQVTQMGQEVILRCVPISNHLYFYWYRQILGQKVEFLVSFYNNEISEKSEIFDDQFSVERPDGSNFTLKIRSTKLEDSAMYFCASRNSGLAEETQYFGPGTRLLVL.

This clonotype was seen repeatedly, ten times or more. The genes are TRBV7-6 and TRBJ2-1, with 13 bases lining up with TRBD2. Germline assignment: CDR1 SGHVS and CDR2 FNYEAQ. This CDR3 has 16 amino acids. The trim removed 5 bases at V and 2 bases at J, leaving 3 bases unmatched. The CDR3 protein is CASSTGTSGAYNEQFF. The CDR3 region has the DNA TGTGCCAGCAGCACAGGGACTAGCGGGGCCTACAATGAGCAGTTCTTC.

Only a few counts were recorded for this clonotype. V usage is TRBV11-2 and J usage is TRBJ2-2; maybe TRBD1 (5 bases). Germline CDR1 SGHAT, CDR2 FQNNGV. The V end lost 3 bases, the J end lost 6 bases, and 14 bases lay between the germline ends. The length of the CDR3 is 15 residues. Written as DNA, the CDR3 is TGTGCCAGCAGCTTCCCACTCAGGGTACCCGGGGAGCTGTTTTTT. Protein: CASSFPLRVPGELFF.

This sequence joins TRBV4-2 and TRBJ2-2, with D maybe TRBD1 (6 bases). The CDR3 is 14 amino acids. CDR1 and CDR2 from the germline V gene are LGHNA and YNFKEQ. V lost 3 bases to trimming and J lost 10 bases, with 15 bases between them. In DNA, the CDR3 is TGTGCCAGCAGCCAGATACAGGGTCCCGAGGAGCTGTTTTTT. Amino acids: CASSQIQGPEELFF.

A word on this clonotype: Given a much more abundant clone one base away, this may be a read error. The chain carries TRBV7-2 and TRBJ2-3; D may be TRBD2 (5 bases). This CDR3 is built from 13 residues. The V gene's germline CDR1 is SGHTA and CDR2 FQGNSA. CDR3 nucleotide sequence: TGTGCCAGAAGCTCACTTAGCGCAGATACGCAGTATTTT. The encoded protein is CARSSLSADTQYF.

The sample holds a few counts of this clonotype. In DNA form, the CDR3 reads TGTGCCAGCACCCAAGGGGGGATTGGAAACACCATATATTTT. Translating it yields CASTQGGIGNTIYF. The chain couples TRBV6-1 to TRBJ1-3; possibly TRBD1 for D (6 bases). CDR1 MNHNS and CDR2 SASEGT come from the germline V gene. This CDR3 contains 14 residues. V was trimmed by 7 bases and J by 3 bases, leaving 13 bases between them.

A few counts support this clonotype. V usage is TRBV27 and J usage is TRBJ2-5, with 8 bases matching TRBD2. J was trimmed by 2 bases and V by 4 bases; bases with no gene match: 12. The CDR3 has 17 residues. From germline, CDR1 is MNHEY and CDR2 SMNVEV (reference sequence). The CDR3 DNA is TGTGCCAGCAGTTCGAAATGGATAGCGGGGACACAAGAGACCCAGTACTTC. It yields the protein CASSSKWIAGTQETQYF.

The chain couples TRBV5-8 to TRBJ2-3; D may be TRBD1 (6 bases). CDR3 length: 15 amino acids. Trimming pared 4 bases from V and 2 bases from J, leaving 14 bases between. Germline V gives CDR1 SGHTS, CDR2 YDEGEE. The CDR3 DNA reads as TGTGCCAGCAGCCCCCTCAGGACAGACACAGATACGCAGTATTTT. Its protein product is CASSPLRTDTDTQYF.

The sample holds a few counts of this clonotype. The chain is built from TRBV7-2 and TRBJ1-2; D gene unclear. CDR3 size: 13 residues. The V end lost 5 bases, the J end lost 3 bases, and 10 bases lay between the germline ends. Germline CDR1 is SGHTA and CDR2 is FQGNSA. CDR3 protein: CASSRERDYGYTF. CDR3 DNA: TGTGCCAGCAGCAGAGAAAGGGACTATGGCTACACCTTC.